This TCR beta chain was sequenced in a study of T cell repertoires in cytomegalovirus infection. This clonotype showed up many times. Looked up from germline, CDR1 is SGHTA and CDR2 is FQGNSA. With 5 bases removed from V and 0 bases from J, the gap between germline ends came to 11 bases. CDR3 length equals 15 residues. TCRdb re-derived calls from the reads in MiXCR, one entry per CDR3 protein. The repertoire holds roughly 640,000 distinct CDR3 sequences, with approximately 24% as singletons. J is TRBJ2-1 and V is TRBV7-2; D uncertain. The source material was CD8+ T cells from PBMCs. This TCR came from a human donor in good health (CMV status not recorded). Some clones in this sample may be carry-over from other donors' samples. The CDR3 DNA sequence: TGTGCCAGCAGCCCCCTGGTCAGCTCCTACAATGAGCAGTTCTTC. It yields the protein CASSPLVSSYNEQFF.